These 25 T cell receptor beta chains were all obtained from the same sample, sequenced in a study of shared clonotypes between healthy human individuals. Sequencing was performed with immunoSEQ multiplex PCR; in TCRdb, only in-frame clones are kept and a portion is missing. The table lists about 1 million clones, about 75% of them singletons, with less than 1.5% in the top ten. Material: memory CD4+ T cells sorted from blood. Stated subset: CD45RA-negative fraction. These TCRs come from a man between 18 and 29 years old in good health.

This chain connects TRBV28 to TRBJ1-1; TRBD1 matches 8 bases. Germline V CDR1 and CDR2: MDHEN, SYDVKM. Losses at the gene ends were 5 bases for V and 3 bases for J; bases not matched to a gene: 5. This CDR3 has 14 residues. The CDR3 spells CASSADRGYTEAFF. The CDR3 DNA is TGTGCCAGCAGTGCAGACAGGGGATACACTGAAGCTTTCTTT.

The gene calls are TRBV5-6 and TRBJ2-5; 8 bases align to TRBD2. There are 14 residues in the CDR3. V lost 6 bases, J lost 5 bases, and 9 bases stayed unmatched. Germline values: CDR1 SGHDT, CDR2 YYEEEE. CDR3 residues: CASMRGAGAETQYF. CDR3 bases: TGTGCCAGCATGCGGGGGGCGGGCGCGGAGACCCAGTACTTC. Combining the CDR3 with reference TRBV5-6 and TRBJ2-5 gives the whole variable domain DAGVTQSPTHLIKTRGQQVTLRCSPKSGHDTVSWYQQALGQGPQFIFQYYEEEERQRGNFPDRFSGHQFPNYSSELNVNALLLGDSALYLCASMRGAGAETQYFGPGTRLLVL.

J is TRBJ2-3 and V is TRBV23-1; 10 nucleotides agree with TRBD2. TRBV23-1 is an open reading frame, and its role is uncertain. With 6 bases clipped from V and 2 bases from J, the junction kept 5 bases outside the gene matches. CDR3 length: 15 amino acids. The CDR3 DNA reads TGCGCCAGCAGCGGACTAGCGGAAACCACAGATACGCAGTATTTT. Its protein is CASSGLAETTDTQYF.

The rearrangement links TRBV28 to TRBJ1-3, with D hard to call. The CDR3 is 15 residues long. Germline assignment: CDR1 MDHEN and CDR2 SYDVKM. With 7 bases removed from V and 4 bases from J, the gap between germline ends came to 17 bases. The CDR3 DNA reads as TGTGCCAGCACAGAAGGCCCCACTCTCGGAAACACCATATATTTT. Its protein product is CASTEGPTLGNTIYF.

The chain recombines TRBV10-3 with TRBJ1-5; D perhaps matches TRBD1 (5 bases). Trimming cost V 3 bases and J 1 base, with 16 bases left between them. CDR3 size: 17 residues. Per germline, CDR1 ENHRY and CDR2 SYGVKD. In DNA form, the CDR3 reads TGTGCCATCAGTGATGGGGCAGGTAGGCAGAGCAATCAGCCCCAGCATTTT. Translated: CAISDGAGRQSNQPQHF.

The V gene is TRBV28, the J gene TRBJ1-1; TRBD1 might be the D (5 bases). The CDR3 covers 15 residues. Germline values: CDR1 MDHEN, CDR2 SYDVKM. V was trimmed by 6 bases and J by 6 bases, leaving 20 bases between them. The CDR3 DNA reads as TGTGCCAGCAGCTACTCAGGAGGGACGTTCGCTGAAGCTTTCTTT. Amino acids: CASSYSGGTFAEAFF.

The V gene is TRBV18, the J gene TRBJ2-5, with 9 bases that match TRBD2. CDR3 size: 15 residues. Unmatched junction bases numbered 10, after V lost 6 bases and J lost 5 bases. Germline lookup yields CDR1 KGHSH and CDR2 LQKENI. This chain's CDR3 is CASSPQAAGGETQYF. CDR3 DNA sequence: TGTGCCAGCTCTCCCCAAGCGGCGGGAGGGGAGACCCAGTACTTC.

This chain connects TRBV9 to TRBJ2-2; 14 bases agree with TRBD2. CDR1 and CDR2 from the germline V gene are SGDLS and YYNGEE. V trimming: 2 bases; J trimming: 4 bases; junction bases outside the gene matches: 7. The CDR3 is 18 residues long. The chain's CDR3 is CASSVTSGGARGTGELFF. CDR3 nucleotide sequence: TGTGCCAGCAGCGTGACTAGCGGGGGGGCACGGGGCACCGGGGAGCTGTTTTTT.

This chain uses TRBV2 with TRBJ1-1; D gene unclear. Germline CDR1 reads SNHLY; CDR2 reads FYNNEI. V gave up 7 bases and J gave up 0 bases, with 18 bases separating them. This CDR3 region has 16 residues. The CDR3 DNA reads TGTGCCAGCAATAAACCAGCGGGCAGCTTGAACACTGAAGCTTTCTTT. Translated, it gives CASNKPAGSLNTEAFF.

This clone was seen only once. CDR3 amino acids: CASSYGGQSSPPYNQPQHF. The DNA for the CDR3 is TGTGCCAGCAGTTACGGGGGACAGAGTTCCCCCCCTTACAATCAGCCCCAGCATTTT. The V and J genes are TRBV6-7 and TRBJ1-5, with 7 nucleotides matching TRBD1. TRBV6-7 is recorded as an ORF, its role being uncertain. V dropped 2 bases and J dropped 3; count of bases not matched to a gene: 16. CDR3 length: 19 residues.

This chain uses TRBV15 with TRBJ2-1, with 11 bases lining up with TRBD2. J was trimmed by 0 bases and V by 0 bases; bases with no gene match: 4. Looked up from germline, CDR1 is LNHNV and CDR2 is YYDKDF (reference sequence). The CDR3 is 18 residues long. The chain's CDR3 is CATSRDLTSGSSYNEQFF. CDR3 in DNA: TGTGCCACCAGCAGAGACCTTACTAGCGGGAGCTCCTACAATGAGCAGTTCTTC.

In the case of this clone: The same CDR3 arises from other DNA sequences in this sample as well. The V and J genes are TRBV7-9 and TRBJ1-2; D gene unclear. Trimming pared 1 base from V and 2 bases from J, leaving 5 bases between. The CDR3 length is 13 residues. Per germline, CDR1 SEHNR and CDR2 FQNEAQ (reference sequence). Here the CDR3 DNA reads TGTGCCAGCAGCTTAGGGACCAACTATGGCTACACCTTC. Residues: CASSLGTNYGYTF.

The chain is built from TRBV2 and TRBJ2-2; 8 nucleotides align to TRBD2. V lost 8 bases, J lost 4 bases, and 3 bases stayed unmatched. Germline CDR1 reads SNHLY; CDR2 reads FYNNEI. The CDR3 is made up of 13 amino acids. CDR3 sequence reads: CASGRGGTGELFF. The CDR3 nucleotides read TGTGCCAGCGGCCGGGGGGGCACCGGGGAGCTGTTTTTT.

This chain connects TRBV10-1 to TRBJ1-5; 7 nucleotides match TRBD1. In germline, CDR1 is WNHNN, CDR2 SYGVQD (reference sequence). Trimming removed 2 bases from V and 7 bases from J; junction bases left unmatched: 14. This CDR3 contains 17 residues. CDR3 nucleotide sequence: TGCGCCAGCAGTGAGCGGGCGCGCCAGGGGGTTGGCCAGCCCCAGCATTTT. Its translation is CASSERARQGVGQPQHF.

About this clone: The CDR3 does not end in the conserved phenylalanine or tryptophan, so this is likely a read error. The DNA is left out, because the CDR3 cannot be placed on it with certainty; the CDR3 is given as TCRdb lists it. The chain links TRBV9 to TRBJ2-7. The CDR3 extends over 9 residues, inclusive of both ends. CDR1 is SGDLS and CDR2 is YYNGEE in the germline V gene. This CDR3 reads CASSVTGRR.

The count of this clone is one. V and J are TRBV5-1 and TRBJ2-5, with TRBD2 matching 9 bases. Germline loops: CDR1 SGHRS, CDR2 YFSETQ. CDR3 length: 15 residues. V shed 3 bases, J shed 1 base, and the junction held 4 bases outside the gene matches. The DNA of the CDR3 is TGCGCCAGCAGCTCGTCGCGGGGGGGCCAAGAGACCCAGTACTTC. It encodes CASSSSRGGQETQYF.

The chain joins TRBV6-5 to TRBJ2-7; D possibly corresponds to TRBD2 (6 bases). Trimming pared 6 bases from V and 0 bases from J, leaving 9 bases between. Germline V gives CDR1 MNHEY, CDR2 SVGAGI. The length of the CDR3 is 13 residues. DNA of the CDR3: TGTGCCAGCAGGGGACTTAACTCCTACGAGCAGTACTTC. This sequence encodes CASRGLNSYEQYF.

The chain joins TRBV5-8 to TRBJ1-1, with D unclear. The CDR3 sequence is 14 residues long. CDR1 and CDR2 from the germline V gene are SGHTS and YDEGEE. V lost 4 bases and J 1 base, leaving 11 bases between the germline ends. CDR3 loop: CASSEGPWNTEAFF. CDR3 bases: TGTGCCAGCAGCGAGGGTCCGTGGAACACTGAAGCTTTCTTT.

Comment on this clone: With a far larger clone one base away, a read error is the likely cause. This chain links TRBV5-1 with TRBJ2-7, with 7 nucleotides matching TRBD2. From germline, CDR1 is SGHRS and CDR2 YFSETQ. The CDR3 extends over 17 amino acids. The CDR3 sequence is CVSKERGGPLVSYEQYF. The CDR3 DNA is TGCGTCAGCAAGGAGCGGGGTGGACCACTAGTCTCCTACGAGCAGTACTTC.

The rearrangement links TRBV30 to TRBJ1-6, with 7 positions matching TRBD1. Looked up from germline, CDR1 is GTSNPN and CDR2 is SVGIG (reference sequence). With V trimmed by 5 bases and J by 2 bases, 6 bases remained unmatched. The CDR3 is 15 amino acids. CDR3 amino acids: CAWAGTVAYNSPLHF. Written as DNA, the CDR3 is TGTGCCTGGGCCGGGACAGTGGCCTATAATTCACCCCTCCACTTT.

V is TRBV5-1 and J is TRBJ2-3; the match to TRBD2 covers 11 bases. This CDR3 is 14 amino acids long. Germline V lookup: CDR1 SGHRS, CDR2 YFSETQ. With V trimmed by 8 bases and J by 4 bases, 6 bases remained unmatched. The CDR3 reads CASYTSGSSDTQYF. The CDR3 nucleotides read TGCGCCAGTTATACTAGCGGGAGTTCAGATACGCAGTATTTT.

Here the CDR3 reads CASSWDSRDKAFF. The CDR3 nucleotides are TGTGCCAGCAGTTGGGACAGTCGGGACAAAGCTTTCTTT. This chain links TRBV25-1 with TRBJ1-1; 7 bases fit TRBD1. The trim removed 5 bases at V and 9 bases at J, leaving 9 bases unmatched. The CDR3 covers 13 residues. Germline V gene lookup returns CDR1 MGHDK and CDR2 SYGVNS.

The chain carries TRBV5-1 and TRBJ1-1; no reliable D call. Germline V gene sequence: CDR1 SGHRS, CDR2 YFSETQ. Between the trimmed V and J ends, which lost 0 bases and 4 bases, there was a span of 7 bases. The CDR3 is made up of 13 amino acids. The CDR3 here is CASSLAVGTEAFF. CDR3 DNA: TGCGCCAGCAGCTTGGCTGTTGGCACTGAAGCTTTCTTT.

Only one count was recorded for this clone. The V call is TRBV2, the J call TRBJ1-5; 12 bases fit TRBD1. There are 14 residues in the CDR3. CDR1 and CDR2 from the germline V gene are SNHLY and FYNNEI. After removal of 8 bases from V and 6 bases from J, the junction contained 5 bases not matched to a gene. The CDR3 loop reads CASRGTGGVQPQHF. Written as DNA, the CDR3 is TGTGCCAGCCGGGGGACAGGGGGCGTTCAGCCCCAGCATTTT.

The CDR3 reads CASSSTGANVLTF. The CDR3 nucleotides are TGTGCCAGCAGCTCCACTGGGGCCAACGTCCTGACTTTC. V is TRBV7-8 and J is TRBJ2-6; D is unresolved. The germline gives CDR1 SGHVS, CDR2 FQNEAQ. The germline V and J ends were trimmed by 4 bases and 2 bases, with 3 bases remaining between them. CDR3 length: 13 amino acids.